This is a list of T cell receptor beta chains from one sample in a study of blood T cell repertoires in COVID-19. Sequencing was performed with immunoSEQ multiplex PCR; in TCRdb, only in-frame clones are kept and a portion is missing. The table lists 150,000 to 200,000 clones, around 80% of them singletons, with approximately 10% in the top ten. The sample consisted of PBMCs or T cells enriched from blood (not recorded which). The receptor set was obtained from a man aged 45-60 years who had recovered from COVID-19. Both conserved end residues are part of each CDR3. The order of the fields is CDR3 DNA, CDR3 protein, CDR3 length, clone size, D gene, J gene, V gene. D genes are given only for firm matches. The size entry is marked missing in some rows and otherwise reads once, few, many or a size class.

TGTGCCAGCGGCAGATCCTTTAACTATGGCTACACCTTC | CASGRSFNYGYTF | 13 | - | - | TRBJ1-2 | TRBV28
TGTGCCAGCAGCTTAGAGGAGGTCCAAGAGACCCAGTACTTC | CASSLEEVQETQYF | 14 | - | - | TRBJ2-5 | TRBV11-1
TGTGCCAGTACCGGACTAGCGGGGGCTAGCACAGATACGCAGTATTTT | CASTGLAGASTDTQYF | 16 | few | TRBD2 | TRBJ2-3 | TRBV19
TGTGCCGGGGACCGGGACTCCTCCCTTAACTATGGCTACACCTTC | CAGDRDSSLNYGYTF | 15 | - | - | TRBJ1-2 | TRBV30
TGTGCCAGCAGCTTAGCGGGCAGCGAGCAGTACTTC | CASSLAGSEQYF | 12 | - | - | TRBJ2-7 | TRBV7-2
TGTGCCAGCTCACCAGTTAGTCTGGGAGTGAAAGAAAAACTGTTTTTT | CASSPVSLGVKEKLFF | 16 | - | - | TRBJ1-4 | TRBV18
TGTGCCAGCAGCTACGACAGGATGACTGAAGCTTTCTTT | CASSYDRMTEAFF | 13 | once | - | TRBJ1-1 | TRBV7-6
TGTGCCAGCACCGAGAACGGGGGAGATACGCAGTATTTT | CASTENGGDTQYF | 13 | - | - | TRBJ2-3 | TRBV27
TGTGCCACCAGTGATTTTGAGGCGGGTGGCAGCTCTGGAAACACCATATATTTT | CATSDFEAGGSSGNTIYF | 18 | - | - | TRBJ1-3 | TRBV24-1
TGTGCCAGCAGCCGCAGACTAGCGGGGGGGGCAGGAAGCGGGGAGCTGTTTTTT | CASSRRLAGGAGSGELFF | 18 | - | TRBD2 | TRBJ2-2 | TRBV5-5
TGTGCCTGGAGTCTGACAGGGGCTTCCACTGAAGCTTTCTTT | CAWSLTGASTEAFF | 14 | - | TRBD1 | TRBJ1-1 | TRBV30
TGTGCCAGCAGCTCTGGACAGGGCGACATTCAGTACTTC | CASSSGQGDIQYF | 13 | - | TRBD1 | TRBJ2-4 | TRBV7-7
TGCGCCAGCAGCCCGTTACCAGATTCATCTGGAAACACCATATATTTT | CASSPLPDSSGNTIYF | 16 | - | - | TRBJ1-3 | TRBV5-1
TGTGCCAGCAGTCACCTAACGGCGGACCAAGAGACCCAGTACTTC | CASSHLTADQETQYF | 15 | once | - | TRBJ2-5 | TRBV6-5
TGCGCCAGCCCCGACAGTTCAAGGTCCTACAATGAGCAGTTCTTC | CASPDSSRSYNEQFF | 15 | - | - | TRBJ2-1 | TRBV10-1
TGTGCCAGCAGCCCCACCCGGACAGCCAACACTGAAGCTTTCTTT | CASSPTRTANTEAFF | 15 | - | - | TRBJ1-1 | TRBV28
TGTGCCAGCAGCGAAACCGGGACAGTAATTGAAAAACTGTTTTTT | CASSETGTVIEKLFF | 15 | - | TRBD1 | TRBJ1-4 | TRBV9
TGTGCCAGCAGAATCCAACCGACAGTGAACACTGAAGCTTTCTTT | CASRIQPTVNTEAFF | 15 | few | - | TRBJ1-1 | TRBV6-5
TGTGCCAGTAGTGTTAGCGGGAGTGCAGATACGCAGTATTTT | CASSVSGSADTQYF | 14 | - | TRBD2 | TRBJ2-3 | TRBV19
TGTGCCAGCAGCTTGTTGGGACAGGGGAACACTGAAGCTTTCTTT | CASSLLGQGNTEAFF | 15 | - | TRBD1 | TRBJ1-1 | TRBV5-5
TGCAGCGTTCGAGGGATCTCCTACAATGAGCAGTTCTTC | CSVRGISYNEQFF | 13 | - | - | TRBJ2-1 | TRBV29-1
TGTGCCAGCAGTCCGACGGGGAATCAGCCCCAGCATTTT | CASSPTGNQPQHF | 13 | - | - | TRBJ1-5 | TRBV27
TGTGCCAGCGGGAGAAACTATGGCTACACCTTC | CASGRNYGYTF | 11 | - | - | TRBJ1-2 | TRBV7-9
TGCGCCAGCAGTGGACTAGCGGGCACAGATACGCAGTATTTT | CASSGLAGTDTQYF | 14 | - | TRBD2 | TRBJ2-3 | TRBV10-1
TGTGCCAGCACTCCGGAGGCGGGATTGTCTGAAAAACTGTTTTTT | CASTPEAGLSEKLFF | 15 | - | - | TRBJ1-4 | TRBV2
TGTGCCAGCAGAGAGCCAGGGGGCCCAGAAGCTTTCTTT | CASREPGGPEAFF | 13 | - | TRBD1 | TRBJ1-1 | TRBV4-2
TGTGCCAGCAGCTCCCTAGACAGAGGGAACACTGAAGCTTTCTTT | CASSSLDRGNTEAFF | 15 | - | - | TRBJ1-1 | TRBV7-8
TGTGCCAGCAGGGGGATTCGGACTGAAGACAATGAGCAGTTCTTC | CASRGIRTEDNEQFF | 15 | - | - | TRBJ2-1 | TRBV28
TGTGCCAGCAGTAAAGGGCCAGTTCTATGGAGTAGGGGCTATGGCTACACCTTC | CASSKGPVLWSRGYGYTF | 18 | once | - | TRBJ1-2 | TRBV2
TGTGCCAGCAGCTTAGATCCGGGAGGGGTCAATGAGCAGTTCTTC | CASSLDPGGVNEQFF | 15 | - | TRBD2 | TRBJ2-1 | TRBV11-2
TGTGCCAGCAGCTACTCACAGGGGCTATTGGTGTGGGAGCAGTACTTC | CASSYSQGLLVWEQYF | 16 | - | TRBD1 | TRBJ2-7 | TRBV7-9
TGTGCCAGCAGCTTAGGGGCCCGGGGTGAAAAACTGTTTTTT | CASSLGARGEKLFF | 14 | - | - | TRBJ1-4 | TRBV7-2
TGTGCCAGCAGCTTAACTGCCGGGAACACCATATATTTT | CASSLTAGNTIYF | 13 | - | - | TRBJ1-3 | TRBV7-3
TGTGCCAGCAGCCACCTAGCGGGGGGCACAGATACGCAGTATTTT | CASSHLAGGTDTQYF | 15 | once | TRBD2 | TRBJ2-3 | TRBV3-1/TRBV3-2
TGTGCCAGCAGTGCCTGGGACAGAGCCAAAAACATTCAGTACTTC | CASSAWDRAKNIQYF | 15 | - | TRBD1 | TRBJ2-4 | TRBV28
TGCGCCAGCAGCTTGGCGGGTAGCTCCTACAATGAGCAGTTCTTC | CASSLAGSSYNEQFF | 15 | - | - | TRBJ2-1 | TRBV5-1
TGCGCCAGCAGCTTGGCCCTTTTGGAGACCCAGTACTTC | CASSLALLETQYF | 13 | - | - | TRBJ2-5 | TRBV5-1
TGTGCCAGCTCACCGATGGCCGGGGTTCAGCCCCAGCATTTT | CASSPMAGVQPQHF | 14 | - | - | TRBJ1-5 | TRBV18
TGTGCCAGCAGCCAGGGGCGGAATTACGAGCAGTACTTC | CASSQGRNYEQYF | 13 | - | - | TRBJ2-7 | TRBV5-4
TGTGCCAGCAGCCCACTACCTCAATCGGGACTGGGAACCCAGTACTTC | CASSPLPQSGLGTQYF | 16 | - | - | TRBJ2-5 | TRBV7-8
TGTGCCAGCAGTGCCCAGGGGGCGTGGAATTCACCCCTCCACTTT | CASSAQGAWNSPLHF | 15 | - | TRBD1 | TRBJ1-6 | TRBV2
TGCGCCAGCAGCCAAGATAGTGGGGGCTACTACGAGCAGTACTTC | CASSQDSGGYYEQYF | 15 | few | - | TRBJ2-7 | TRBV4-1
TGTGCCAGCAGGTCAGGGGGCGGTCAGCCCCAGCATTTT | CASRSGGGQPQHF | 13 | - | TRBD1 | TRBJ1-5 | TRBV2
TGTGCCAGCAGCTTACCGGGACAGACCTACAATGAGCAGTTCTTC | CASSLPGQTYNEQFF | 15 | - | TRBD1 | TRBJ2-1 | TRBV7-2
TGTGCCAGCAGCTTAGTCCTCTCCTACGAGCAGTACTTC | CASSLVLSYEQYF | 13 | - | - | TRBJ2-7 | TRBV7-9
TGTGCCAGTTCCGAAAGCGGGGGCTCCTACGAGCAGTACTTC | CASSESGGSYEQYF | 14 | - | TRBD2 | TRBJ2-7 | TRBV7-9
TGTGCCAGCATGGGGCAGGGGTACCAGCCCCAGCATTTT | CASMGQGYQPQHF | 13 | - | - | TRBJ1-5 | TRBV6-6
TGTGCCAGCAGACACGGGACAGACAATCAGCCCCAGCATTTT | CASRHGTDNQPQHF | 14 | - | TRBD1 | TRBJ1-5 | TRBV27
TGTGCCAGCAGCGTAGGACTAGCGAAAGAGACCCAGTACTTC | CASSVGLAKETQYF | 14 | - | TRBD2 | TRBJ2-5 | TRBV9
TGTGCCAGCAGCTTGGCCCTTAAGACAGGATCGAGCTCCTACAATGAGCAGTTCTTC | CASSLALKTGSSSYNEQFF | 19 | few | - | TRBJ2-1 | TRBV5-4
TGTGCCAGCGGGAGGACTGAAGCTTTCTTT | CASGRTEAFF | 10 | - | - | TRBJ1-1 | TRBV28
TGTGCCAGCTCACCATTACAGGATGACTATGGCTACACCTTC | CASSPLQDDYGYTF | 14 | - | - | TRBJ1-2 | TRBV18